This is a list of T cell receptor beta chains from one sample in a study of cytomegalovirus exposure and HLA in healthy donors. Clones were sequenced by immunoSEQ multiplex PCR, and TCRdb holds only the in-frame ones, with some missing. The sample records roughly 150,000 clones, about 80% being singletons. The sample consisted of PBMCs. The receptors were sampled from a man between 18 and 29 years old in good health and CMV-seropositive. CDR3s include the opening cysteine and the closing phenylalanine or tryptophan. D genes are given only for firm matches. Clone size is given for some rows only: seen once, a few or many times, or a class if the clone is expanded.

abundance: NA; v_gene: TRBV5-6; j_gene: TRBJ2-7; d_gene: NA; CDR3nt: TGTGCCAGCAGCTTAACAGGGTCCTACGAGCAGTACTTC; CDR3aa: CASSLTGSYEQYF
abundance: NA; v_gene: TRBV4-2; j_gene: TRBJ1-4; d_gene: NA; CDR3nt: TGTGCCAGCAGCCAAGACTACCGGCAGGGTGATGAAAAACTGTTTTTT; CDR3aa: CASSQDYRQGDEKLFF
abundance: NA; v_gene: TRBV5-5; j_gene: TRBJ2-7; d_gene: NA; CDR3nt: TGTGCCAGCAGCTTGGAGGGCGGGGACTACGAGCAGTACTTC; CDR3aa: CASSLEGGDYEQYF
abundance: NA; v_gene: TRBV7-8; j_gene: TRBJ2-7; d_gene: NA; CDR3nt: TGTGCCAGCAGCTTAGGGACAGCAGACGAGCAGTACTTC; CDR3aa: CASSLGTADEQYF
abundance: NA; v_gene: TRBV30; j_gene: TRBJ1-2; d_gene: TRBD1; CDR3nt: TGTGCCTGGAGATCGACAGGGTTTCGTAACTATGGCTACACCTTC; CDR3aa: CAWRSTGFRNYGYTF
abundance: NA; v_gene: TRBV2; j_gene: TRBJ1-4; d_gene: NA; CDR3nt: TGTGCCACAAGCACCGGACAATGGGGTGAAAAACTGTTTTTT; CDR3aa: CATSTGQWGEKLFF
abundance: NA; v_gene: TRBV27; j_gene: TRBJ1-1; d_gene: TRBD1; CDR3nt: TGTGCCAGCAGTCCTCAGGACAGGGAGAACACTGAAGCTTTCTTT; CDR3aa: CASSPQDRENTEAFF
abundance: NA; v_gene: TRBV6-5; j_gene: TRBJ2-7; d_gene: TRBD2; CDR3nt: TGTGCCAGCACCAAACGACTAGCGGATACCTACGAGCAGTACTTC; CDR3aa: CASTKRLADTYEQYF
abundance: few; v_gene: TRBV5-1; j_gene: TRBJ2-7; d_gene: TRBD1; CDR3nt: TGCGCCAGCAGCTTGATGGGACAGTTGAGTGAGCAGTACTTC; CDR3aa: CASSLMGQLSEQYF
abundance: few; v_gene: TRBV6-1; j_gene: TRBJ2-7; d_gene: TRBD2; CDR3nt: TGTGCCAGCAGGGCGGGCGGGAGCTCCTACGAGCAGTACTTC; CDR3aa: CASRAGGSSYEQYF
abundance: NA; v_gene: TRBV2; j_gene: TRBJ2-3; d_gene: TRBD1; CDR3nt: TGTGCCAGCAGTACAGGCCAGGGGGTGGCAGATACGCAGTATTTT; CDR3aa: CASSTGQGVADTQYF
abundance: once; v_gene: TRBV4-3; j_gene: TRBJ2-2; d_gene: NA; CDR3nt: TGCGCCAGCAGCCAAGATCCGGGGGGCGCCGGGGAGCTGTTTTTT; CDR3aa: CASSQDPGGAGELFF
abundance: NA; v_gene: TRBV18; j_gene: TRBJ1-4; d_gene: NA; CDR3nt: TGTGCCAGCTCACCATCCGTTGTACAGACCGAAAAACTGTTTTTT; CDR3aa: CASSPSVVQTEKLFF
abundance: once; v_gene: TRBV7-9; j_gene: TRBJ1-5; d_gene: TRBD1; CDR3nt: TGTGCCAGCAACGGACAGGGAAATCAGCCCCAGCATTTT; CDR3aa: CASNGQGNQPQHF
abundance: NA; v_gene: TRBV14; j_gene: TRBJ1-5; d_gene: NA; CDR3nt: TGTGCCAGCAGCCAAGATCTAGGCGGAGGGCGGGAGCCCCAGCATTTT; CDR3aa: CASSQDLGGGREPQHF
abundance: NA; v_gene: TRBV28; j_gene: TRBJ2-7; d_gene: NA; CDR3nt: TGTGCCAGCAGTTTATCGAGTGGGGGGGCGTACGAGCAGTACTTC; CDR3aa: CASSLSSGGAYEQYF
abundance: NA; v_gene: TRBV19; j_gene: TRBJ2-7; d_gene: NA; CDR3nt: TGTGCCAGTAGTACCTCCGTTTGGGACTTGACCTACGAGCAGTACTTC; CDR3aa: CASSTSVWDLTYEQYF
abundance: NA; v_gene: TRBV11-2; j_gene: TRBJ2-7; d_gene: TRBD1; CDR3nt: TGTGCCAGCAGCTTAGCCTACGGACAGGGGGAGTACTTC; CDR3aa: CASSLAYGQGEYF
abundance: NA; v_gene: TRBV7-9; j_gene: TRBJ1-1; d_gene: TRBD1; CDR3nt: TGTGCCAGCAGCTTAGTTGGACAGGGGGCGAACACTGAAGCTTTCTTT; CDR3aa: CASSLVGQGANTEAFF
abundance: NA; v_gene: TRBV19; j_gene: TRBJ1-1; d_gene: NA; CDR3nt: TGTGCCAGTAGTTCCGGGGATACGACTGAAGCTTTCTTT; CDR3aa: CASSSGDTTEAFF
abundance: NA; v_gene: TRBV27; j_gene: TRBJ2-1; d_gene: TRBD2; CDR3nt: TGTGCCAGCAGTAGGACTAGCGGGAGGGCCTCAGGTGAGCAGTTCTTC; CDR3aa: CASSRTSGRASGEQFF
abundance: NA; v_gene: TRBV19; j_gene: TRBJ1-2; d_gene: NA; CDR3nt: TGTGCCAGTAGTATACACAATGGTGGCTACACCTTC; CDR3aa: CASSIHNGGYTF
abundance: NA; v_gene: TRBV5-1; j_gene: TRBJ1-1; d_gene: NA; CDR3nt: TGCGCCAGCGGAAGGGAGTTGAACACTGAAGCTTTCTTT; CDR3aa: CASGRELNTEAFF
abundance: NA; v_gene: TRBV19; j_gene: TRBJ1-5; d_gene: NA; CDR3nt: TGTGCCAGTGCCCCCCCCGGGGAGTATCAGCCCCAGCATTTT; CDR3aa: CASAPPGEYQPQHF
abundance: once; v_gene: TRBV28; j_gene: TRBJ2-7; d_gene: TRBD1; CDR3nt: TGTGCCAGCAGTTTACAGGGTTGGACAGGTAGACCCTACGAGCAGTACTTC; CDR3aa: CASSLQGWTGRPYEQYF
abundance: few; v_gene: TRBV14; j_gene: TRBJ2-1; d_gene: NA; CDR3nt: TGTGCCAGCAGCCAAGAAAACAGGGGGGGAATTCTCTACAATGAGCAGTTCTTC; CDR3aa: CASSQENRGGILYNEQFF
abundance: NA; v_gene: TRBV14; j_gene: TRBJ2-1; d_gene: NA; CDR3nt: TGTGCCAGCAGCCAAGGGGGGCTCAAATACTACAATGAGCAGTTCTTC; CDR3aa: CASSQGGLKYYNEQFF
abundance: NA; v_gene: TRBV15; j_gene: TRBJ2-3; d_gene: NA; CDR3nt: TGTGCCACCAGCAGGGAAGGGGCGTTTACAGATACGCAGTATTTT; CDR3aa: CATSREGAFTDTQYF
abundance: NA; v_gene: TRBV7-2; j_gene: TRBJ2-2; d_gene: NA; CDR3nt: TGTGCCAGCAGCCTCTTATCGGGTGCCGGGGAGCTGTTTTTT; CDR3aa: CASSLLSGAGELFF
abundance: NA; v_gene: TRBV20-1; j_gene: TRBJ1-2; d_gene: NA; CDR3nt: TGCAGTGCTAACCAAGCTCGAGGCTACACCTTC; CDR3aa: CSANQARGYTF
abundance: NA; v_gene: TRBV4-2; j_gene: TRBJ1-2; d_gene: NA; CDR3nt: TGTGCCAGCAGCCAAGATCCCGGCAGGCGGGGGAGTGGGGGCTACACCTTC; CDR3aa: CASSQDPGRRGSGGYTF
abundance: NA; v_gene: TRBV2; j_gene: TRBJ1-5; d_gene: TRBD1; CDR3nt: TGTGCCAGCAGGGACCAGACAGGGGGGAATCAGCCCCAGCATTTT; CDR3aa: CASRDQTGGNQPQHF
abundance: few; v_gene: TRBV7-2; j_gene: TRBJ1-2; d_gene: TRBD1; CDR3nt: TGTGCCAGCAGTAGCCGACTGACAGGGGGCATCGATGGCTACACCTTC; CDR3aa: CASSSRLTGGIDGYTF
abundance: once; v_gene: TRBV5-1; j_gene: TRBJ2-1; d_gene: TRBD2; CDR3nt: TGCGCCAGCAGCTTGGTCGGGGGGGCCCTCAATGAGCAGTTCTTC; CDR3aa: CASSLVGGALNEQFF
abundance: NA; v_gene: TRBV7-6; j_gene: TRBJ2-3; d_gene: TRBD2; CDR3nt: TGTGCCAGCAGCTTAGACGCTAGCGGGAGGGCCGAAGATACGCAGTATTTT; CDR3aa: CASSLDASGRAEDTQYF
abundance: NA; v_gene: TRBV5-4; j_gene: TRBJ1-2; d_gene: NA; CDR3nt: TGTGCCAGCAGCTTGGGGACAGCATATGGCTACACCTTC; CDR3aa: CASSLGTAYGYTF
abundance: NA; v_gene: TRBV4-1; j_gene: TRBJ1-1; d_gene: NA; CDR3nt: TGCGCCAGCAGTACAAGGACAGCTGAAGCTTTCTTT; CDR3aa: CASSTRTAEAFF
abundance: NA; v_gene: TRBV11-2; j_gene: TRBJ2-7; d_gene: NA; CDR3nt: TGTGCCAGCAGGCATTTAATCGGCGAGCAGTACTTC; CDR3aa: CASRHLIGEQYF
abundance: NA; v_gene: TRBV7-9; j_gene: TRBJ2-3; d_gene: NA; CDR3nt: TGTGCCAGCAGTCCTGCGCGGGTTTTTACAGATACGCAGTATTTT; CDR3aa: CASSPARVFTDTQYF
abundance: few; v_gene: TRBV4-1; j_gene: TRBJ1-1; d_gene: NA; CDR3nt: TGCGCCAGCAGTCCGGTCCCCATTTACACTGAAGCTTTCTTT; CDR3aa: CASSPVPIYTEAFF
abundance: once; v_gene: TRBV18; j_gene: TRBJ1-1; d_gene: NA; CDR3nt: TGTGCCAGCTCCTCCGGGCAGGGGAACACTGAAGCTTTCTTT; CDR3aa: CASSSGQGNTEAFF
abundance: NA; v_gene: TRBV18; j_gene: TRBJ2-3; d_gene: NA; CDR3nt: TGTGCCAGCTCAAGGGGAGCGGGAGATACGCAGTATTTT; CDR3aa: CASSRGAGDTQYF
abundance: NA; v_gene: TRBV28; j_gene: TRBJ2-3; d_gene: TRBD2; CDR3nt: TGTGCCACCAGTAGCGGGAGGCCAGATACGCAGTATTTT; CDR3aa: CATSSGRPDTQYF
abundance: NA; v_gene: TRBV7-2; j_gene: TRBJ1-1; d_gene: NA; CDR3nt: TGTGCCAGCAGCACGGCCGGGACAAAGAACACTGAAGCTTTCTTT; CDR3aa: CASSTAGTKNTEAFF
abundance: NA; v_gene: TRBV5-1; j_gene: TRBJ1-6; d_gene: NA; CDR3nt: TGCGCCAGCAGCTTGGCCGGGTTATCACCCCTCCACTTT; CDR3aa: CASSLAGLSPLHF
abundance: NA; v_gene: TRBV11-2; j_gene: TRBJ2-2; d_gene: TRBD1; CDR3nt: TGTGCCAGCAGCTTAGGCCCCGGGACAGGGACCGGGGAGCTGTTTTTT; CDR3aa: CASSLGPGTGTGELFF
abundance: once; v_gene: TRBV6-6; j_gene: TRBJ1-5; d_gene: NA; CDR3nt: TGTGCCAGCAGTTACTCGGCAGCGTCTGTGCCCCAGCATTTT; CDR3aa: CASSYSAASVPQHF
abundance: NA; v_gene: TRBV6-5; j_gene: TRBJ2-1; d_gene: NA; CDR3nt: TGTGCCAGCAGTGTTCAGGGTCTGACGAATGAGCAGTTCTTC; CDR3aa: CASSVQGLTNEQFF